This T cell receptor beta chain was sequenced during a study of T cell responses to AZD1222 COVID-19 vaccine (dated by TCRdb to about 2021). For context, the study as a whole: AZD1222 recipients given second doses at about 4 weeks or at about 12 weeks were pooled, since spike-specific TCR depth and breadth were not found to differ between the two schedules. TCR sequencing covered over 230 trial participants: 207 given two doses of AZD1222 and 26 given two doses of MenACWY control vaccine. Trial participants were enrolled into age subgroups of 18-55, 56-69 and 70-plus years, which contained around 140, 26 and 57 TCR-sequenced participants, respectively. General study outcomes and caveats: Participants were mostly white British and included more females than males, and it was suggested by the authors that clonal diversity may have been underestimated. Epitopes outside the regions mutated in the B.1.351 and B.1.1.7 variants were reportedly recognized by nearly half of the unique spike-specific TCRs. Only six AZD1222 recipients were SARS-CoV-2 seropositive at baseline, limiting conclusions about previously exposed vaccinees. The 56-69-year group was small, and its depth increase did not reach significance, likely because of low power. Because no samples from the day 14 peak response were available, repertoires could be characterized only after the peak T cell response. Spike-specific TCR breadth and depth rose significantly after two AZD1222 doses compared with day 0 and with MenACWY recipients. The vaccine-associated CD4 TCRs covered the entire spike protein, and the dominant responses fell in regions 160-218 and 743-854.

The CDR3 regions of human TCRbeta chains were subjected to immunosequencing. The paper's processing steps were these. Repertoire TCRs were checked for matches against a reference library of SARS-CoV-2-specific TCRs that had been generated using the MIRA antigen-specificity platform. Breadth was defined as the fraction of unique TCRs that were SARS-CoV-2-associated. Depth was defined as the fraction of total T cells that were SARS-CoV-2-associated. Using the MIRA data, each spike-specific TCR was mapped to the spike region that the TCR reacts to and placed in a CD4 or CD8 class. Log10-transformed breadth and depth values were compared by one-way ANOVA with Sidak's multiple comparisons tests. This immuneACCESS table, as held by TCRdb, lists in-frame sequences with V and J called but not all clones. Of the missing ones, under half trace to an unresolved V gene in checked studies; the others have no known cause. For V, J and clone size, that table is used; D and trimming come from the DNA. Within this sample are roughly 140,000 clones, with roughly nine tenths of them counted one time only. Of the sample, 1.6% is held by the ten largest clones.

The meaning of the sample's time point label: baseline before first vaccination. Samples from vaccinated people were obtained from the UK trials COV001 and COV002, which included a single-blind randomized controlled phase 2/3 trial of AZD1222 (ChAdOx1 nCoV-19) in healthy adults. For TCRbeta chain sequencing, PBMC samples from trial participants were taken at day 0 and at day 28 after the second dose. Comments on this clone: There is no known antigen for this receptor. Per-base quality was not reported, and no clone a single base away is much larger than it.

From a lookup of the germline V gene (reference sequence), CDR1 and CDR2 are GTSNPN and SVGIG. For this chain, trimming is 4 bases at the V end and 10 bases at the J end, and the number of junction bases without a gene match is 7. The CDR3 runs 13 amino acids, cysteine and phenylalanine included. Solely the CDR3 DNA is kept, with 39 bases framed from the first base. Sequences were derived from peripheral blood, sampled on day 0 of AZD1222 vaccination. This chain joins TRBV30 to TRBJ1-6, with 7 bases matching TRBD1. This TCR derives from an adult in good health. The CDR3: CAWNLGQMSPLHF. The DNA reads TGTGCCTGGAATCTGGGACAGATGTCACCCCTCCACTTT.